The 8 T cell receptor beta chains presented below share a single source sample, sequenced in a study of CD4+ T cells in melanoma. Profiled with immunoSEQ multiplex PCR; TCRdb holds only in-frame clones, not every one. The data show over 100,000 clones, approximately 90% seen once. The sequenced material came from peripheral blood. The source is a human donor with melanoma.

The V gene is TRBV9, the J gene TRBJ2-1; TRBD2 matches at 7 bases. The CDR3 covers 17 residues. V lost 4 bases and J lost 7; bases outside the gene matches: 17. Per germline, CDR1 SGDLS and CDR2 YYNGEE. CDR3 nucleotides: TGTGCCAGCAGCCCCCGGGGTGGCGGGGGTCTTGAAAATGAGCAGTTCTTC. Protein: CASSPRGGGGLENEQFF.

In its sample, this clone was seen once. J is TRBJ2-2 and V is TRBV7-2, with D possibly TRBD1 on 5 matching bases. The CDR3 is made up of 14 amino acids. Germline assignment: CDR1 SGHTA and CDR2 FQGNSA. V was trimmed by 3 bases and J by 5 bases, leaving 10 bases between them. The CDR3 protein is CASSFQRQTGELFF. DNA of the CDR3: TGTGCCAGCAGCTTCCAACGACAGACCGGGGAGCTGTTTTTT.

The table lists this clone with a few counts. This sequence joins TRBV30 and TRBJ1-3, with 12 bases aligning to TRBD1. In germline, CDR1 is GTSNPN, CDR2 SVGIG (reference sequence). CDR3 length: 14 amino acids. Losses at the gene ends were 5 bases for V and 3 bases for J; bases not matched to a gene: 2. CDR3: CAWGTGGDGNTIYF. The CDR3 coding sequence is TGTGCCTGGGGGACAGGGGGCGATGGAAACACCATATATTTT. The entire variable domain, with the rest obtained from reference TRBV30 and TRBJ1-3, is as follows: SQTIHQWPATLVQPVGSPLSLECTVEGTSNPNLYWYRQAAGRGLQLLFYSVGIGQISSEVPQNLSASRPQDRQFILSSKKLLLSDSGFYLCAWGTGGDGNTIYFGEGSWLTVV.

J is TRBJ1-1 and V is TRBV2; D not resolved. The germline CDR1 and CDR2 sequences are SNHLY and FYNNEI. Trimming took 8 bases from V and 5 from J, leaving 9 bases between them. The CDR3 runs 11 residues. The CDR3 loop reads CASPPLTEAFF. CDR3 DNA: TGTGCCAGCCCCCCCCTGACTGAAGCTTTCTTT.

This clone was observed once. The chain couples TRBV18 to TRBJ2-7; D possibly corresponds to TRBD1 (6 bases). Germline CDR1 reads KGHSH; CDR2 reads LQKENI. CDR3 length equals 17 residues. V was pared by 1 base and J by 2 bases, with 18 bases between. CDR3 nucleotides: TGTGCCAGCTCACCACGCTCCGAGGCAGGGGTTCCCTACGAGCAGTACTTC. This sequence encodes CASSPRSEAGVPYEQYF.

For this clone: At one end, the junction sequence differs from germline, possibly due to a read error. V usage is TRBV5-1 and J usage is TRBJ2-1; 8 bases line up with TRBD1. The CDR3 sequence is 15 residues long. Germline V CDR1 and CDR2: SGHRS, YFSETQ. Here the CDR3 reads CASILEGQGHNEQFF. Here the CDR3 DNA reads TGCGCCAGCATCTTGGAAGGACAGGGACACAATGAGCAGTTCTTC.

The chain employs TRBV28 and TRBJ2-5; TRBD2 aligns across 10 bases. The CDR3 spans 14 residues. Germline assignment: CDR1 MDHEN and CDR2 SYDVKM. Trimming removed 2 bases from V and 8 bases from J; junction bases left unmatched: 5. The CDR3 sequence: CASSLTSGDGTQYF. For the CDR3, the DNA is TGTGCCAGCAGTTTAACTAGCGGGGACGGAACCCAGTACTTC.

As DNA, the CDR3 is TGTGCCAGTGCGGGGGCGCCCAGATACGAGCAGTACTTC. The encoded protein is CASAGAPRYEQYF. The chain employs TRBV2 and TRBJ2-7; D perhaps matches TRBD2 (7 bases). This CDR3 spans 13 amino acids. CDR1 and CDR2 from the germline V gene are SNHLY and FYNNEI. Deletions cut 9 bases from V and 4 bases from J, with 16 bases between.